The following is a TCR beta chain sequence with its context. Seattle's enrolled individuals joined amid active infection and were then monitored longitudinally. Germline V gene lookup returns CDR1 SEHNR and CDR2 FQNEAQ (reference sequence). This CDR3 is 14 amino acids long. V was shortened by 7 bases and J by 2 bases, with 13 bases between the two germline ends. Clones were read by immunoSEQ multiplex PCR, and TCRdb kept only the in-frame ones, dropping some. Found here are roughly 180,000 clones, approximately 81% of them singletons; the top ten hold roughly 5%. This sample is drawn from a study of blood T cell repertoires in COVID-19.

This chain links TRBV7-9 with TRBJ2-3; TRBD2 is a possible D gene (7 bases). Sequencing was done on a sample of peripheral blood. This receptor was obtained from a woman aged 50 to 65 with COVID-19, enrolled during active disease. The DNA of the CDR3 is TGTGCCAGCAAGGTGGGGGGGGCCACAGATACGCAGTATTTT. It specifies CASKVGGATDTQYF. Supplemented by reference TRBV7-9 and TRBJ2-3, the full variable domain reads DTGVSQNPRHKITKRGQNVTFRCDPISEHNRLYWYRQTLGQGPEFLTYFQNEAQLEKSRLLSDRFSAERPKGSFSTLEIQRTEQGDSAMYLCASKVGGATDTQYFGPGTRLTVL.